These 11 T cell receptor beta chains originate from one sample sequenced in a study of T-cell memory formation after mild COVID-19. Each CDR3 protein is one row after TCRdb ran MiXCR on the 5' RACE reads. The sample records about 320,000 distinct CDR3 sequences, around 15% being singletons. The source material was PBMCs or a T cell subset sorted from them (not recorded which). These receptors were obtained from a man aged 18 to 29 who had mild COVID-19 (a few samples of this study predate the infection). Cell type and time point are not known.

Only a few counts were recorded for this clonotype. The rearrangement links TRBV5-6 to TRBJ2-5, with D possibly matching TRBD1 (7 bases). The CDR3 length is 16 residues. Looked up from germline, CDR1 is SGHDT and CDR2 is YYEEEE. V lost 4 bases, J lost 4 bases, and 20 bases lay in between. The CDR3 sequence is CASSPGGPGGTETQYF. CDR3 sequence (DNA): TGTGCCAGCAGCCCCGGCGGTCCAGGGGGGACAGAGACCCAGTACTTC.

This clonotype came up many times. The chain combines TRBV10-2 with TRBJ2-7, with TRBD1 matching 9 bases. Germline trimming cut 7 bases from V and 5 bases from J; bases unmatched to any gene: 6. CDR1 and CDR2 from the germline V gene are WSHSY and SAAADI. The CDR3 contains 13 residues. The CDR3 DNA sequence: TGCGCCAGCACCTGGACAGGGGATGACGAGCAGTACTTC. Translation gives CASTWTGDDEQYF.

This clonotype was counted only a few times. The chain uses TRBV7-9 and TRBJ2-5; 8 bases match TRBD2. CDR3 length: 16 amino acids. V shed 4 bases, J shed 5 bases, and the junction held 12 bases outside the gene matches. CDR1 is SEHNR, CDR2 FQNEAQ, per germline (reference sequence). The CDR3, as DNA: TGTGCCAGCAGCTGGGGTCGGCGGGGGGCGGAGGAGACCCAGTACTTC. Encoded protein: CASSWGRRGAEETQYF. Together with reference TRBV7-9 and TRBJ2-5, the CDR3 gives the full variable domain: DTGVSQNPRHKITKRGQNVTFRCDPISEHNRLYWYRQTLGQGPEFLTYFQNEAQLEKSRLLSDRFSAERPKGSFSTLEIQRTEQGDSAMYLCASSWGRRGAEETQYFGPGTRLLVL.

This clonotype has a handful of counts. The chain uses TRBV24-1 and TRBJ2-3, with 10 bases fitting TRBD1. The CDR3 contains 16 residues. Germline V gene data show CDR1 as KGHDR and CDR2 as SFDVKD. The V segment lost 2 bases and the J segment 1 base; nucleotides outside the gene matches: 2. CDR3 in DNA: TGTGCCACCAGTGATTCCGGGACAGGGGGCACAGATACGCAGTATTTT. Amino acid sequence: CATSDSGTGGTDTQYF.

This clonotype turned up a few times. This chain connects TRBV5-6 to TRBJ2-2; D not certain. V lost 0 bases to trimming and J lost 6 bases, with 9 bases between them. This CDR3 contains 14 residues. Germline loops: CDR1 SGHDT, CDR2 YYEEEE. CDR3 nucleotide sequence: TGTGCCAGCAGCTTGGCTCATTTGTCCGGGGAGCTGTTTTTT. Translated: CASSLAHLSGELFF.

This clonotype came up many times. The chain joins TRBV12-3 or TRBV12-4 to TRBJ2-7; tentatively, D is TRBD1 or TRBD2 (5 bases each). CDR3 length: 13 amino acids. The V gene lost 4 bases and the J gene lost 9 bases, with 16 bases spanning the gap. The CDR3 DNA follows: TGTGCCAGCAGTTCTTCAGACCCGGGGCCGCAGTACTTC. It is translated as CASSSSDPGPQYF.

This clonotype was seen more than once but under ten times. This chain joins TRBV10-3 and TRBJ1-6; D not resolved. Trimming stripped 5 bases from V and 11 bases from J, with 10 bases between. Germline values: CDR1 ENHRY, CDR2 SYGVKD. The CDR3 has 12 amino acids. The CDR3 DNA is TGTGCCATCAGTCTAGCCGGGCCACCCCTCCACTTT. It translates to CAISLAGPPLHF.

There are many counts of this clonotype. The chain uses TRBV4-3 and TRBJ2-3; 13 nucleotides agree with TRBD2. Trimming cost V 4 bases and J 3 bases; bases outside gene matches: 7. The CDR3 has 17 amino acids. CDR1 is LGHNA, CDR2 YSLEER, per germline. CDR3 nucleotide sequence: TGCGCCAGCAGCCTACAACTAGCGGGGGGGCCGACAGATACGCAGTATTTT. Residues: CASSLQLAGGPTDTQYF.

The rearrangement joins TRBV20-1 to TRBJ1-6; D may be TRBD1 (6 bases). CDR3 length: 13 residues. Germline CDR1 DFQATT, CDR2 SNEGSKA (reference sequence). Trimming took off 3 bases at V and 10 bases at J, with 13 bases between the two ends. For the CDR3, the DNA is TGCAGTGCTAGTCTACAGGGAGACTCACCCCTCCACTTT. Amino acids: CSASLQGDSPLHF.

The chain joins TRBV4-1 to TRBJ1-6, with D possibly TRBD1 on 6 matching bases. CDR1 and CDR2 from the germline V gene are MGHRA and YSYEKL. There are 17 residues in the CDR3. Trimming removed 0 bases at V and 5 bases at J, with 14 bases between. The CDR3 nucleotides read TGCGCCAGCAGCCAAGAAATTCCGCAGGGGAATAATTCACCCCTCCACTTT. The encoded protein is CASSQEIPQGNNSPLHF.

This clonotype was counted many times. The chain carries TRBV6-5 and TRBJ1-3; D unresolved. The CDR3 loop spans 12 amino acids. CDR1 is MNHEY and CDR2 is SVGAGI in the germline V gene. The V gene lost 3 bases and the J gene lost 6 bases, with 6 bases spanning the gap. The DNA for the CDR3 is TGTGCCAGCAGTTATCGAACAAACACCATATATTTT. This translates into CASSYRTNTIYF.